This entry is about one T cell receptor (beta chain). This clonotype was counted only a few times. The antigen this receptor binds is unknown. No qualities accompany the bases; no much larger clone lies one base away. The intended sense of this specimen's time point label: blood at routine non-recurrence follow-up after resection. Whole RNA extracted from tumor and nontumor lung tissue, or from cryopreserved PBMC samples, was used for TCR sequencing without cell sorting. Patients were selected for TCR sequencing only if sufficient RNA was available from at least two tumor regions. The data are from a study of spatial heterogeneity in lung cancer (dated by TCRdb to between 2018 and 2021). Concerning the study at large: The donors were approximately 70 patients from the lung TRACERx cohort who had early-stage, untreated non-small cell lung cancer. Follow-up PBMC samples were sequenced whenever available, with the median time to follow-up being about 2 years after resection. More beta-chain than alpha-chain transcripts were consistently detected, likely reflecting higher beta-chain transcript abundance. In the raw uncorrected reads, each unique combination of TCR and UMI appeared on average more than ten times. TCR alpha and beta repertoires were quantitatively compared across multiple tumor regions, matched nontumor lung and blood in non-small cell lung cancer. Nonsynonymous mutation counts, determined by whole-exome sequencing of tumor tissue, were related to features of the TCR repertoire. At surgery, both alpha and beta chains were TCR-sequenced in over 200 tumor regions, about 64 matched nontumor lung samples and some 58 PBMC samples. What the research found in general, with its limitations: Additional single-cell paired TCR alpha and beta sequencing was considered necessary to confirm, at a functional level, the hypothesis that regional TCRs recognize regional mutations. Ubiquitous expanded tumor TCRs showed up in blood more often at tumor resection than at routine follow-up. Only 14 to 15 patients were included in the comparisons of baseline and follow-up blood repertoires.

Unmatched junction bases come to 4, with V trimmed by 1 base and J by 6 bases. Reading from cysteine to phenylalanine, the CDR3 counts 15 amino acids. CDR3 DNA is the only sequence kept; it has 45 bases, read in frame from the first base. As encoded in the germline V gene, CDR1 is MDHEN while CDR2 is SYDVKM. The library was made by 5' RACE. These reads were obtained on a NextSeq 500. The TCR library protocol attached a unique molecular identifier to each TCR cDNA molecule to allow correction of PCR and sequencing errors. Per the source publication's procedure: TCR identification, UMI-based error correction and CDR3 extraction were performed with Decombinator tools. Expanded TCRs were defined as those above a frequency of 2 per 1,000, corresponding to the top 1% of the tumor frequency distribution. Each repertoire was subsampled 100 times to 5,000 TCRs, after which Renyi diversity was computed with the R vegan package. CDR3 similarity networks were built from amino acid triplet string-kernel similarity, connecting CDR3s with pairwise similarity above 0.82. In-frame beta chains were kept once TCRdb had trimmed the public reads at Q25 with fastp and called clones with MiXCR. A single entry per CDR3 protein holds the most common genes and DNA from its merged rows. For this entry, the V and J calls and clone size follow TCRdb and not the study's own pipeline. The sample table contains about 45,000 distinct CDR3 sequences; only one count was recorded for 20% to 25% of them. The top ten clones comprise roughly 6.5% of the sample.

The source of this sequence is a female donor with early-stage non-small cell lung cancer. The chain is encoded by TRBV28 joined to TRBJ2-2; TRBD1 matches 8 bases in the middle. Sequencing used PBMCs, obtained at follow-up. The CDR3 protein is CASSLSGQGAGELFF. The sequenced DNA: TGTGCCAGCAGTTTATCAGGACAGGGCGCCGGGGAGCTGTTTTTT.